What follows are 7 T cell receptor beta chains derived from one specimen sequenced in a study of T-cell memory formation after mild COVID-19. One entry per CDR3 protein results from TCRdb running MiXCR on the 5' RACE reads. The repertoire holds roughly 250,000 distinct CDR3 sequences, with 16% as singletons. Sequenced input: PBMCs or a T cell subset sorted from them (not recorded which). Receptors originate from a man between 18 and 35 years old who had mild COVID-19 (a few samples of this study predate the infection). Cell type and time point are not known.

The chain couples TRBV7-2 to TRBJ1-3; D not resolved. This CDR3 comprises 16 residues. The germline gives CDR1 SGHTA, CDR2 FQGNSA. The V end was cut by 0 bases, the J end by 0 bases, with 9 bases between. The CDR3 here is CASSLAVLGSGNTIYF. The CDR3 nucleotides read TGTGCCAGCAGCTTAGCTGTCCTCGGCTCTGGAAACACCATATATTTT.

The V call is TRBV6-6, the J call TRBJ2-1; D may correspond to TRBD1 or TRBD2 (6 bases each). The CDR3 sequence is 13 residues long. The ends were cut back, 5 bases at V and 13 bases at J, with 18 bases in the middle. The germline gives CDR1 MNHNY, CDR2 SVGAGI (reference sequence). DNA for the CDR3: TGTGCCAGCAGTGAATGGGGGGCCAGTGTCCAGTTCTTC. Its translation: CASSEWGASVQFF.

The chain links TRBV2 to TRBJ2-7, with D perhaps matching TRBD1 (5 bases). Germline values: CDR1 SNHLY, CDR2 FYNNEI. The V and J ends lost 11 bases and 0 bases respectively, with 11 bases between them. The CDR3 loop spans 12 amino acids. The CDR3 DNA is TGTGCCGGCCAGGGCGGCTCCTACGAGCAGTACGTC. Amino acids: CAGQGGSYEQYV.

This chain links TRBV5-1 with TRBJ1-6; unclear D gene. Per the germline V gene, CDR1 is SGHRS and CDR2 is YFSETQ. V was shortened by 0 bases and J by 0 bases, with 7 bases between the two germline ends. The CDR3 is 16 amino acids. In DNA, the CDR3 is TGCGCCAGCAGCTTGGAAGAGAACTCCTATAATTCACCCCTCCACTTT. It is translated as CASSLEENSYNSPLHF.

The V and J genes are TRBV3-1 and TRBJ2-1; the match to TRBD1 covers 9 bases. Germline CDR1 is LGHDT and CDR2 is YNNKEL (reference sequence). The CDR3 covers 17 residues. V shed 0 bases, J shed 3 bases, and the junction held 6 bases outside the gene matches. The CDR3 reads CASSQEPQGAIYNEQFF. CDR3 bases: TGTGCCAGCAGCCAAGAGCCACAGGGGGCCATCTACAATGAGCAGTTCTTC.

The chain carries TRBV6-5 and TRBJ1-2, with D possibly matching TRBD1 (5 bases). Deletions cut 2 bases from V and 0 bases from J, with 10 bases between. The CDR3 consists of 15 residues. CDR1 is MNHEY, CDR2 SVGAGI, per germline. The chain's CDR3 is CASSYSRVANYGYTF. The CDR3 DNA reads TGTGCCAGCAGTTACAGCAGGGTAGCTAACTATGGCTACACCTTC.

This clonotype has just a few counts. This sequence joins TRBV7-9 and TRBJ2-5; D may match TRBD1 or TRBD2 (5 bases each). Germline CDR1 is SEHNR and CDR2 is FQNEAQ (reference sequence). CDR3 length: 14 residues. Deletions cut 0 bases from V and 9 bases from J, with 14 bases between. CDR3 DNA: TGTGCCAGCAGCTTAGCCACCGGGACCGGCCCCCAGTACTTC. Translation gives CASSLATGTGPQYF.